This is a list of T cell receptor beta chains from one sample in a study of blood T cell repertoires in COVID-19. The protocol was immunoSEQ multiplex PCR, while the TCRdb copy is restricted to in-frame clones and leaves out a portion. The table records 320,000 or so clones, about 85% of them present only once. The sample taken for sequencing was PBMCs or T cells enriched from blood (not recorded which). Receptor source: a woman aged 25 to 39 who had been exposed to COVID-19. Both conserved end residues are part of each CDR3. A D gene is named only where the DNA matches it firmly. A row's size may be missing; if present it is once, few, many or a size class.

NA	TRBV19	NA	TRBJ1-2	CASSSRAGANYGYTF	TGTGCCAGTAGTTCTAGGGCGGGAGCTAACTATGGCTACACCTTC
NA	TRBV11-2	NA	TRBJ1-6	CASSLVAVYNSPLHF	TGTGCCAGCAGCTTAGTAGCGGTTTATAATTCACCCCTCCACTTT
NA	TRBV20-1	TRBD2	TRBJ2-7	CSASFSGGGSYEQYF	TGCAGTGCTAGTTTTAGCGGGGGAGGGTCCTACGAGCAGTACTTC
NA	TRBV2	TRBD2	TRBJ2-2	CASSGSGGTGELFF	TGTGCCAGCAGTGGGAGCGGGGGGACCGGGGAGCTGTTTTTT
NA	TRBV5-6	TRBD1	TRBJ2-7	CASSSGQVQYF	TGTGCCAGCAGCTCGGGACAGGTGCAGTACTTC
NA	TRBV10-3	TRBD2	TRBJ2-3	CAIAGGGATDTQYF	TGTGCCATCGCCGGCGGGGGGGCCACAGATACGCAGTATTTT
NA	TRBV7-9	TRBD1	TRBJ2-1	CASSFAGTVGSGVQFF	TGTGCCAGCAGCTTCGCCGGGACAGTGGGGTCCGGGGTTCAGTTCTTC
NA	TRBV9	TRBD2	TRBJ2-7	CASSEPLAGGRDEQYF	TGTGCCAGCAGCGAACCCTTAGCGGGAGGGCGCGACGAGCAGTACTTC
once	TRBV19	NA	TRBJ2-5	CASSTSQGGKTQYF	TGTGCCAGTAGTACGTCACAGGGTGGAAAGACCCAGTACTTC
NA	TRBV10-2	TRBD1	TRBJ2-7	CASSLQGASSYEQYF	TGCGCCAGCTCATTACAGGGGGCCTCTTCCTACGAGCAGTACTTC
NA	TRBV7-2	TRBD2	TRBJ2-7	CASSPSGGSYEQYF	TGTGCCAGCAGTCCAAGCGGGGGCTCCTACGAGCAGTACTTC
NA	TRBV27	NA	TRBJ2-7	CASRRLGTTHEQYF	TGTGCCAGCAGACGACTAGGAACGACCCACGAGCAGTACTTC
NA	TRBV12-3/TRBV12-4	NA	TRBJ2-7	CASSPRGGGELDF	TGTGCCAGCAGCCCCAGAGGAGGGGGGGAGCTGGACTTC
NA	TRBV29-1	TRBD2	TRBJ2-5	CSVWIWERASGSLETQYF	TGCAGCGTTTGGATTTGGGAGAGGGCTAGCGGGAGTCTAGAGACCCAGTACTTC
NA	TRBV13	NA	TRBJ2-7	CASSSLSYEQYF	TGTGCCAGCAGTTCCCTCTCCTACGAGCAGTACTTC
NA	TRBV28	NA	TRBJ1-6	CASSLQQDNSPLHF	TGTGCCAGCAGTTTACAACAGGATAATTCACCCCTCCACTTT
NA	TRBV10-2	NA	TRBJ1-2	CASSEGAYGYTF	TGCGCCAGCAGTGAGGGGGCCTATGGCTACACCTTC
NA	TRBV27	NA	TRBJ2-3	CASSLSSVGTDTQYF	TGTGCCAGCAGTTTATCGAGCGTCGGCACAGATACGCAGTATTTT
many	TRBV10-3	NA	TRBJ1-5	CAISGSLDSNQPQHF	TGTGCCATCAGTGGGAGTCTCGATAGCAATCAGCCCCAGCATTTT
NA	TRBV30	NA	TRBJ1-5	CAWTGQGNQPQHF	TGTGCCTGGACGGGCCAGGGGAATCAGCCCCAGCATTTT
NA	TRBV7-2	TRBD2	TRBJ2-1	CASSSGGPNEQFF	TGTGCCAGCAGTAGCGGGGGCCCCAATGAGCAGTTCTTC
NA	TRBV10-3	TRBD1	TRBJ2-1	CAISAGAGTGSYNEQFF	TGTGCCATCAGTGCCGGCGCCGGGACAGGGTCCTACAATGAGCAGTTCTTC
NA	TRBV28	NA	TRBJ1-1	CASKGVGSNTEAFF	TGTGCCAGCAAAGGGGTAGGTTCGAACACTGAAGCTTTCTTT
few	TRBV19	NA	TRBJ1-5	CASKGRVENQPQHF	TGTGCCAGTAAAGGCAGGGTCGAAAATCAGCCCCAGCATTTT
once	TRBV5-8	NA	TRBJ2-5	CASSYRETQYF	TGTGCCAGCAGCTACAGGGAGACCCAGTACTTC
NA	TRBV28	NA	TRBJ1-5	CASSPGSPINQPQHF	TGTGCCAGCAGTCCCGGGTCTCCCATCAATCAGCCCCAGCATTTT
NA	TRBV19	TRBD1	TRBJ2-7	CASTNRGNEQYF	TGTGCCAGTACGAACAGGGGCAACGAGCAGTACTTC
few	TRBV3-1/TRBV3-2	NA	TRBJ1-4	CASSQDLDEKLFF	TGTGCCAGCAGCCAGGACTTAGATGAAAAACTGTTTTTT
NA	TRBV20-1	NA	TRBJ2-2	CSASDSGNTGELFF	TGCAGTGCTAGTGACAGCGGGAACACCGGGGAGCTGTTTTTT
NA	TRBV6-5	TRBD2	TRBJ2-5	CASSRTSAPRHF	TGTGCCAGCAGTAGGACTAGCGCCCCCAGACACTTC
NA	TRBV30	TRBD1	TRBJ2-3	CAWSQTGGFTDTQYF	TGTGCCTGGAGTCAAACAGGGGGATTCACAGATACGCAGTATTTT
NA	TRBV30	TRBD2	TRBJ2-1	CAWRGGSYNEQFF	TGTGCCTGGAGGGGCGGGAGCTACAATGAGCAGTTCTTC
NA	TRBV19	NA	TRBJ2-3	CASSIQGTDTQYF	TGTGCCAGTAGTATACAGGGGACAGATACGCAGTATTTT
NA	TRBV5-4	TRBD1	TRBJ2-5	CASSMSTGLETQYF	TGTGCCAGCAGCATGTCGACAGGGTTGGAGACCCAGTACTTC
NA	TRBV28	NA	TRBJ2-1	CASSFSPLVAATYNEQFF	TGTGCCAGCAGTTTTAGTCCCCTGGTCGCTGCGACTTACAATGAGCAGTTCTTC
NA	TRBV5-4	TRBD1	TRBJ2-7	CASSLGQGAREQYF	TGTGCCAGCAGCTTAGGACAGGGGGCGCGCGAGCAGTACTTC
NA	TRBV28	NA	TRBJ1-2	CASRSRGTSYYGYTF	TGTGCCAGCAGATCCAGAGGGACTTCCTACTATGGCTACACCTTC
NA	TRBV7-3	TRBD2	TRBJ2-1	CASSVTAGVYNEQFF	TGTGCCAGCAGCGTTACAGCGGGAGTTTACAATGAGCAGTTCTTC
NA	TRBV9	NA	TRBJ1-5	CASSGVSEGSADF	TGTGCCAGCAGCGGAGTCTCGGAGGGATCAGCGGATTTT
NA	TRBV28	TRBD2	TRBJ2-6	CASSFAGVVGANVLTF	TGTGCCAGCAGTTTTGCGGGGGTGGTGGGGGCCAACGTCCTGACTTTC
NA	TRBV18	TRBD2	TRBJ2-1	CASSPPLAGGNEQFF	TGTGCCAGCTCACCACCCCTAGCGGGGGGAAATGAGCAGTTCTTC
once	TRBV12-3/TRBV12-4	NA	TRBJ1-2	CASSFAGGYTF	TGTGCCAGCAGTTTTGCGGGTGGCTACACCTTC
NA	TRBV7-3	NA	TRBJ1-1	CASSLVQGVTEAFF	TGTGCCAGCAGCTTAGTACAGGGTGTAACTGAAGCTTTCTTT
NA	TRBV7-9	TRBD1	TRBJ2-5	CASSLTGETQETQYF	TGTGCCAGCAGCTTGACAGGGGAAACCCAAGAGACCCAGTACTTC
NA	TRBV5-1	NA	TRBJ2-3	CASSLVRDTQYF	TGCGCCAGCAGCTTGGTTCGAGATACGCAGTATTTT
NA	TRBV2	TRBD1	TRBJ2-3	CASSGGRGPTDTQYF	TGTGCCAGCAGTGGTGGCAGGGGGCCCACAGATACGCAGTATTTT
many	TRBV28	TRBD1	TRBJ2-7	CASSPGQGISDEQYF	TGTGCCAGCAGCCCGGGACAGGGGATCTCTGACGAGCAGTACTTC
once	TRBV24-1	TRBD2	TRBJ2-3	CATSDPVGGPWTDTQYF	TGTGCCACCAGTGATCCCGTGGGAGGGCCCTGGACAGATACGCAGTATTTT
NA	TRBV20-1	NA	TRBJ2-3	CSASPTAGAGSITDTQYF	TGCAGTGCTAGTCCAACGGCGGGGGCTGGTTCTATCACAGATACGCAGTATTTT
NA	TRBV24-1	NA	TRBJ2-1	CATTAIGEGNEQFF	TGTGCCACCACCGCCATAGGGGAAGGGAATGAGCAGTTCTTC
once	TRBV29-1	NA	TRBJ2-1	CSVEDPTGQFF	TGCAGCGTTGAAGATCCCACAGGACAGTTCTTC
few	TRBV25-1	NA	TRBJ2-2	CASRKGVSGELFF	TGTGCCAGCAGAAAAGGGGTTTCCGGGGAGCTGTTTTTT
few	TRBV11-2	TRBD1	TRBJ2-2	CASSPRQGLTGELFF	TGTGCCAGCAGCCCAAGACAGGGCCTCACCGGGGAGCTGTTTTTT
NA	TRBV10-1	NA	TRBJ2-3	CASSAAVSTDTQYF	TGCGCCAGCAGTGCGGCGGTTAGCACAGATACGCAGTATTTT
NA	TRBV5-4	TRBD1	TRBJ1-4	CASSPTGEGEKLFF	TGTGCCAGCAGCCCGACAGGGGAGGGTGAAAAACTGTTTTTT
few	TRBV6-5	TRBD1	TRBJ2-7	CAASIGQGAREQYF	TGTGCCGCATCTATAGGACAGGGGGCGCGCGAGCAGTACTTC
NA	TRBV7-6	TRBD1	TRBJ1-1	CASSQLGQVMNTEAFF	TGTGCCAGCAGCCAATTGGGACAGGTCATGAACACTGAAGCTTTCTTT
many	TRBV28	NA	TRBJ2-4	CASSLSGQPKNIQYF	TGTGCCAGCAGTCTATCCGGACAGCCCAAAAACATTCAGTACTTC